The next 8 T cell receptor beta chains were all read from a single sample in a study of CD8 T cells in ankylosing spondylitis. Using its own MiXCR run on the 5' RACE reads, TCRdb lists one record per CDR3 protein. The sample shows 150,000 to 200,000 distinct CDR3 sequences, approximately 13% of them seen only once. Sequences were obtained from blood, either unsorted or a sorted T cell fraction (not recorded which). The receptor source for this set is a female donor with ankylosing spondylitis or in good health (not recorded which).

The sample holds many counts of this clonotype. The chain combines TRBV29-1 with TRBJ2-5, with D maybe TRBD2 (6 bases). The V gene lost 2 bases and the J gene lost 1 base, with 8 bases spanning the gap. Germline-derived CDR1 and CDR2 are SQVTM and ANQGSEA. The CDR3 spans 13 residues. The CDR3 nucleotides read TGCAGCGTTGAAATGGGGGGCCAAGAGACCCAGTACTTC. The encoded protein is CSVEMGGQETQYF. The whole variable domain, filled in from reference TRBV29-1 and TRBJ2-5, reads SAVISQKPSRDICQRGTSLTIQCQVDSQVTMMFWYRQQPGQSLTLIATANQGSEATYESGFVIDKFPISRPNLTFSTLTVSNMSPEDSSIYLCSVEMGGQETQYFGPGTRLLVL.

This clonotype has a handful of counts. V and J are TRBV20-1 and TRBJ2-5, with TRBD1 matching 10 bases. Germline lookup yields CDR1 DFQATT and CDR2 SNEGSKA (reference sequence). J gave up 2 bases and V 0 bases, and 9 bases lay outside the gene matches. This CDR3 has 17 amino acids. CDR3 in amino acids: CSARDLGQGIFQETQYF. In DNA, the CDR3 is TGCAGTGCTAGAGACTTGGGACAGGGGATATTTCAAGAGACCCAGTACTTC.

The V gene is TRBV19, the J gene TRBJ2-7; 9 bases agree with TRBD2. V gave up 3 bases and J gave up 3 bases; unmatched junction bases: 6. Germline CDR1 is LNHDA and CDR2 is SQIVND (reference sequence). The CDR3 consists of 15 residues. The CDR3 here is CASSILAGHDYEQYF. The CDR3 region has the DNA TGTGCCAGTAGTATTCTAGCGGGGCATGACTACGAGCAGTACTTC.

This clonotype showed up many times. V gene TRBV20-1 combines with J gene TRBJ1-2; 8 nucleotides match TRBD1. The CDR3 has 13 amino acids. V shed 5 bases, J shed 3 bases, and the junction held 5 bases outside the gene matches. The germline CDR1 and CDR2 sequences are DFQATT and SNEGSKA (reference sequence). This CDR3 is CSAGKTGDYGYTF. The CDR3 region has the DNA TGCAGTGCTGGCAAGACAGGGGACTATGGCTACACCTTC.

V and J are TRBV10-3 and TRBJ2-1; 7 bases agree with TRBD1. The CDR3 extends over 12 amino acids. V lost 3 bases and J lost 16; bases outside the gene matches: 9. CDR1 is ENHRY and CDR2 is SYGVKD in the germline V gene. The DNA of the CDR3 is TGTGCCATCAGTGATGGGAAAACAGGGGATTTCTTC. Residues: CAISDGKTGDFF.

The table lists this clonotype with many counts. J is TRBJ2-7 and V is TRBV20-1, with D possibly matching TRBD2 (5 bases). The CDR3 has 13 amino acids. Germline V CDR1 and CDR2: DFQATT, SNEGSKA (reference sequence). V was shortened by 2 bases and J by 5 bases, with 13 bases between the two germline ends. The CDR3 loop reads CSARQQTRNEQYF. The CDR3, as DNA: TGCAGTGCTAGACAACAAACTAGAAACGAGCAGTACTTC.

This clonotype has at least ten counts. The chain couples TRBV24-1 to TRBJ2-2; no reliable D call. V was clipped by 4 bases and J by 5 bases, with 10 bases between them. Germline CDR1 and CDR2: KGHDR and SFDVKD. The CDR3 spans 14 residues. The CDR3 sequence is CATSDKWATGELFF. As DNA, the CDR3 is TGTGCCACCAGTGACAAATGGGCTACCGGGGAGCTGTTTTTT.

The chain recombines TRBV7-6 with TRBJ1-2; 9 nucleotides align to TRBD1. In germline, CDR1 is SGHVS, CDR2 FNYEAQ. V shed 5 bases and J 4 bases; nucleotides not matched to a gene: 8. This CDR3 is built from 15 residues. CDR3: CASSRTDRGLYGYTF. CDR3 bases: TGTGCCAGCAGCAGGACGGACAGGGGCCTCTATGGCTACACCTTC.